Sequencing of this TCR beta chain was carried out in a study of shared clonotypes between healthy human individuals. Study outcomes and limitations: Non-shared clonotypes were found to have lower generation probabilities than the clonotypes that were shared by all four of the sorted-subset donors.

The germline V and J ends were trimmed by 6 bases and 2 bases, with 8 bases remaining between them. The germline V gene has CDR1 ENHRY and CDR2 SYGVKD. This CDR3 contains 14 residues. Genomic DNA of each subset was evenly split across several immunoSEQ plates. The assay was immunoSEQ multiplex PCR, and TCRdb's table has in-frame clones only and misses some. The profile shows about 2 million clones, roughly 94% of them singletons. All the donors were Caucasian adults who lived in Nashville, Tennessee. Researchers partitioned CD4+ cells into CD45RA+ naive and CD45RA-negative memory subsets. As regards this clone: The target antigen is unknown.

The receptor was derived from a man aged 18 to 30 in good health. The chain joins TRBV10-3 to TRBJ2-6, with D maybe TRBD1 (5 bases). Material: naive CD4+ T cells sorted from blood. Subset meaning: CD45RA+ positively selected. The CDR3 nucleotides are TGTGCCATCAGGGAAGGGGCTGGGGCCAACGTCCTGACTTTC. Its translation: CAIREGAGANVLTF.